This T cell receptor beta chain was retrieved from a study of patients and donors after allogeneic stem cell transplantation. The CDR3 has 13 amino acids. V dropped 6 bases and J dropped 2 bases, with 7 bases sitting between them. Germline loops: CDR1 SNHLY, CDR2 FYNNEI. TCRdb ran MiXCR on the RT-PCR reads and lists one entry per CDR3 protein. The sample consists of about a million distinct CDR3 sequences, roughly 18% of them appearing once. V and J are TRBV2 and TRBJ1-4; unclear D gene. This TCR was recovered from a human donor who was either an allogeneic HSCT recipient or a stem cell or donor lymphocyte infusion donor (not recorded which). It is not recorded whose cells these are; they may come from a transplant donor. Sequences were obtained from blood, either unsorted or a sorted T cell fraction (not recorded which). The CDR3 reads CASSPETNEKLFF. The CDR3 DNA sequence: TGTGCCAGCAGCCCCGAGACTAATGAAAAACTGTTTTTT.